The entry below gives a single TCR beta chain sequence along with its context. Its antigen is not yet known. No base quality values were provided; no much bigger clone lies one nucleotide off. CDR1 MNHEY and CDR2 SVGAGI are derived from the germline V gene. Compared with germline, V lacks 5 bases and J lacks 8 bases; bases without a gene match: 11. Including the terminal cysteine and phenylalanine, the CDR3 comprises 15 residues. CDR3 DNA is the only sequence kept; it has 45 bases, read in frame from the first base. This sample stems from a study of blood T cell repertoires in COVID-19 (TCRdb year 2020). For context, the study as a whole: The collaborator samples originated in the United States, Italy and Spain and spanned the acute and convalescent phases of COVID-19. The prospective study material was composed of cDNA or gDNA derived from T cells, B-cell-depleted T cells, or PBMCs. The dataset comprised deeply sampled blood TCRbeta repertoires from subjects exposed to, actively infected with, or recovered from COVID-19. The repertoires were made available in a free public database intended to serve as a resource for research on the immune response to SARS-CoV-2. The samples were drawn from two sources: the first 160 participants of the ongoing ImmuneRACE study, and 1,200 or so subjects contributed by 6 global collaborators. Sample metadata almost always included a de-identified subject ID, COVID-19 status, age in years and sex. Where HLA class I and class II types were available, the types were taken from metadata supplied by the sample provider, not from assay-based typing. The investigation overall reported the following: The quantity of clinical and demographic metadata differed by source and by participant and was supplied without curation.

Collaborating institutions collected whole blood in K2EDTA tubes following their own protocols. For TCRbeta analysis, collaborators shipped samples as frozen whole blood, isolated PBMCs, or DNA extracted from either of those sample types. TCRbeta CDR3 regions were amplified from genomic DNA by means of the immunoSEQ Assay, a bias-controlled multiplex PCR. As for the original processing: Nucleated cell counts per sample were estimated from amplification of reference gene primers within the assay. To quantify the absolute abundance of each unique TCRbeta CDR3 rearrangement, sequence reads were collapsed and filtered. For each sample, productive Simpson clonality was calculated by taking the square root of Simpson's diversity index across productive rearrangements. Drawn from immuneACCESS, this table holds only the in-frame rearrangements with V and J called that TCRdb kept. Clones are partly lost; checked studies trace under half to an unresolved V gene and leave the rest unexplained. V, J and clone size are taken as reported in that table, and D and trimming were inferred from the DNA itself. Recorded for this sample are about 280,000 clones; around 90% of them occurred a single time. Jointly, the top ten make up approximately 8.5% of the sample.

This clonotype was obtained from a man aged 18-30 years with active or convalescent COVID-19. The chain uses TRBV6-5 and TRBJ1-5; 8 middle bases align to TRBD1. Material: peripheral blood. In nucleotide form, the sequence is TGTGCCAGCAGTATCTTCCAGGGGGCGAGTGAGCCCCAGCATTTT. This yields the protein CASSIFQGASEPQHF.